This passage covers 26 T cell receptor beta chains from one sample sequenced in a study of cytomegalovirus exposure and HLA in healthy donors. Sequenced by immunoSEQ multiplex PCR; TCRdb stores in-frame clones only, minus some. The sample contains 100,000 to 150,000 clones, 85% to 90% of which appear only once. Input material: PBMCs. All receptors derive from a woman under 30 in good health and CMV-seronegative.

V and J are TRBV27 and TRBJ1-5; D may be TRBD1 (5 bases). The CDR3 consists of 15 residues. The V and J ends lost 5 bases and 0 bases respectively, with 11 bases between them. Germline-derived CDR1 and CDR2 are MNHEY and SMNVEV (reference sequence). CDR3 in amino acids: CASSRGGDSNQPQHF. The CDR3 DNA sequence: TGTGCCAGCAGTAGGGGAGGGGATAGCAATCAGCCCCAGCATTTT.

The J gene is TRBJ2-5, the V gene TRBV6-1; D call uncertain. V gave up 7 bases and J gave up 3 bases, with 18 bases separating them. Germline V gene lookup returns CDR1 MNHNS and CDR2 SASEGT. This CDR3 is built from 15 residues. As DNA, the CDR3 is TGTGCCAGCACCGAGACCCCAATACAGAAAGAGACCCAGTACTTC. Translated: CASTETPIQKETQYF.

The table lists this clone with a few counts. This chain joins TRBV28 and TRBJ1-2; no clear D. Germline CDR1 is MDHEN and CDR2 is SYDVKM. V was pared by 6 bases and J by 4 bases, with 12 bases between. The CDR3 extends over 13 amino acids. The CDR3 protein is CASRAPGSYGYTF. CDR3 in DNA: TGTGCCAGCAGAGCACCGGGGAGCTATGGCTACACCTTC.

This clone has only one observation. The CDR3 loop is CASSLGQGALTGELFF. CDR3 nucleotide sequence: TGCGCCAGCAGCTTAGGACAGGGGGCTTTAACCGGGGAGCTGTTTTTT. This sequence joins TRBV5-1 and TRBJ2-2, with 11 bases aligning to TRBD1. After removal of 2 bases from V and 5 bases from J, the junction contained 5 bases not matched to a gene. Germline V lookup: CDR1 SGHRS, CDR2 YFSETQ. The CDR3 is 16 residues long.

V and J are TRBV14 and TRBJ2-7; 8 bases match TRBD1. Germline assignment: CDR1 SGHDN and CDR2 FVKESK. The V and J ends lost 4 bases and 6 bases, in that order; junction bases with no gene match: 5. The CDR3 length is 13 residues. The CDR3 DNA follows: TGTGCCAGCAGCCCACGAACAGGGGGCGAGCAGTACTTC. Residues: CASSPRTGGEQYF.

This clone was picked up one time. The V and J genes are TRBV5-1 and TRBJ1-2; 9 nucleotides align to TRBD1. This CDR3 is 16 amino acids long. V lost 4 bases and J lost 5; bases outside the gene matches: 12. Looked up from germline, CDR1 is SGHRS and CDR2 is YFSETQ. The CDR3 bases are TGCGCCAGCAGCCCAGAAAAACCGGGACAGGGATATGGCTACACCTTC. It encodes CASSPEKPGQGYGYTF.

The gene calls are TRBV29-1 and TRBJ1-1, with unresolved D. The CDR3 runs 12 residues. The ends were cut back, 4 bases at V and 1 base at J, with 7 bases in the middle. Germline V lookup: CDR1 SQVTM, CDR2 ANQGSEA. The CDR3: CSVVAQNTEAFF. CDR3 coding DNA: TGCAGCGTTGTCGCGCAGAACACTGAAGCTTTCTTT.

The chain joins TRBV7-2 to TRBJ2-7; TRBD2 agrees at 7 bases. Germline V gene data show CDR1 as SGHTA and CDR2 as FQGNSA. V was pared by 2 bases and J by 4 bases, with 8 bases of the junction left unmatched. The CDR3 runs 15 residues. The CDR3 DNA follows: TGTGCCAGCAGCTTACCCTCGGCGGGAGCTTACGAGCAGTACTTC. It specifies CASSLPSAGAYEQYF. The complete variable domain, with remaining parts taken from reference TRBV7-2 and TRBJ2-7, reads GAGVSQSPSNKVTEKGKDVELRCDPISGHTALYWYRQSLGQGLEFLIYFQGNSAPDKSGLPSDRFSAERTGGSVSTLTIQRTQQEDSAVYLCASSLPSAGAYEQYFGPGTRLTVT.

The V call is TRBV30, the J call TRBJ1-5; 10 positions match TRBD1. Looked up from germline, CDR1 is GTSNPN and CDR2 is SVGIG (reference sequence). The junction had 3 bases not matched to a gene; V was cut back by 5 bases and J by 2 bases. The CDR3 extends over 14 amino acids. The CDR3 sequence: CAWGGTGGNQPQHF. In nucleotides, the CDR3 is TGTGCCTGGGGGGGGACAGGGGGCAATCAGCCCCAGCATTTT.

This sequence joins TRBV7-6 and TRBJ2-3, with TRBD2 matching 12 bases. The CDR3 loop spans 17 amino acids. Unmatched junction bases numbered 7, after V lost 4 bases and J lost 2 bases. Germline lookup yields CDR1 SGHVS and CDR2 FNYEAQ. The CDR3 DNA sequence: TGTGCCAGCAGCTCGACAGGACTAGCGGGACCCACAGATACGCAGTATTTT. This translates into CASSSTGLAGPTDTQYF. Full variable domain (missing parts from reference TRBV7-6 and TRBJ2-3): GAGVSQSPRYKVTKRGQDVALRCDPISGHVSLYWYRQALGQGPEFLTYFNYEAQQDKSGLPNDRFSAERPEGSISTLTIQRTEQRDSAMYRCASSSTGLAGPTDTQYFGPGTRLTVL.

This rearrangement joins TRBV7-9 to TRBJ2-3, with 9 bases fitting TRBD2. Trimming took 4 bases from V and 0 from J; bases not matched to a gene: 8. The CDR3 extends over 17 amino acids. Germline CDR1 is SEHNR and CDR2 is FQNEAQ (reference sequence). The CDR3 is CASSWSSAGGSTDTQYF. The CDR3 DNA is TGTGCCAGCAGCTGGTCCTCAGCGGGAGGTAGCACAGATACGCAGTATTTT.

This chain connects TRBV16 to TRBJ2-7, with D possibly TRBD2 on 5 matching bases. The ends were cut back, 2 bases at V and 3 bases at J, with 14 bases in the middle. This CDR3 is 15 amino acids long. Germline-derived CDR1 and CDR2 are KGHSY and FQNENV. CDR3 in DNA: TGTGCCAGCAGCCAAAAGGGAGTGTCCGACTACGAGCAGTACTTC. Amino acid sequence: CASSQKGVSDYEQYF.

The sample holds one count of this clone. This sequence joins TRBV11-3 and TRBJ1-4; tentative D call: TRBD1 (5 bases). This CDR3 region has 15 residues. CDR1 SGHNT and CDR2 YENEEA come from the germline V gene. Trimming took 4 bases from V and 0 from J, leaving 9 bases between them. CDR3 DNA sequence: TGTGCCAGCAGCTCGACAGTTACAACTAATGAAAAACTGTTTTTT. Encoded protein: CASSSTVTTNEKLFF. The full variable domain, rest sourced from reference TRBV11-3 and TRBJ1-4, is EAGVVQSPRYKIIEKKQPVAFWCNPISGHNTLYWYLQNLGQGPELLIRYENEEAVDDSQLPKDRFSAERLKGVDSTLKIQPAELGDSAVYLCASSSTVTTNEKLFFGSGTQLSVL.

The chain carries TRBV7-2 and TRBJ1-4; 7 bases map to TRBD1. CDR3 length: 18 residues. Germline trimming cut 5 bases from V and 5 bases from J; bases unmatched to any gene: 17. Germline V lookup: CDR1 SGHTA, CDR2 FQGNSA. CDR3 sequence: CASSQGRFGQAKNEKLFF. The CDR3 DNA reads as TGTGCCAGCAGCCAGGGGAGATTCGGACAGGCCAAAAATGAAAAACTGTTTTTT.

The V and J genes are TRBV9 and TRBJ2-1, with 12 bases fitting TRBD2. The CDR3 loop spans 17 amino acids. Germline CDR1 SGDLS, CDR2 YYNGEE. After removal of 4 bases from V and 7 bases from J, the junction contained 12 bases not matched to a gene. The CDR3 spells CASSTNLTSGSFNEQFF. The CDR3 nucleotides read TGTGCCAGCAGCACCAACCTGACTAGCGGGAGTTTTAATGAGCAGTTCTTC.

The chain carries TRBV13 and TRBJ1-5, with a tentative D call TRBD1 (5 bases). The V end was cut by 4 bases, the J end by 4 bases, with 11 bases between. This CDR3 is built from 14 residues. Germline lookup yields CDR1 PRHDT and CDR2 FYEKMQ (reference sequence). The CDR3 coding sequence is TGTGCCAGCAGCTCGCGGGACCGTAATCAGCCCCAGCATTTT. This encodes CASSSRDRNQPQHF.

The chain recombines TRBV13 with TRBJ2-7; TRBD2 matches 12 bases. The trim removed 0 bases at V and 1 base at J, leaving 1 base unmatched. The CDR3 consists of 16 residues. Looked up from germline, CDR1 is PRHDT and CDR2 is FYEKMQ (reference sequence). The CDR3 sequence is CASSLGLAGGSYEQYF. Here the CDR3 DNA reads TGTGCCAGCAGCTTAGGACTAGCGGGGGGTTCCTACGAGCAGTACTTC.

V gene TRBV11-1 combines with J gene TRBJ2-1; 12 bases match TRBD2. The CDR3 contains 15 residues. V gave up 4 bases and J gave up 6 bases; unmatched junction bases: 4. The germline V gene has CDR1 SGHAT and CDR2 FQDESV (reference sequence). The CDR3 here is CASSSTSGRTNEQFF. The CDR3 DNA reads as TGTGCCAGCAGCTCCACTAGCGGGAGGACCAATGAGCAGTTCTTC.

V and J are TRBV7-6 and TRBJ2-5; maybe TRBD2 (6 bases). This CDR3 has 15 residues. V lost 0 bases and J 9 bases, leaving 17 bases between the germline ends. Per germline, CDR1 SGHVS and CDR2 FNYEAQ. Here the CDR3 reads CASSLALRGAGAQYF. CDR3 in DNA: TGTGCCAGCAGCTTAGCTTTGCGGGGTGCCGGGGCCCAGTACTTC.

The CDR3 DNA sequence: TGTGCCAGCAGCCCAGACAGGGGTGGACGTGAAAAACTGTTTTTT. Its translation: CASSPDRGGREKLFF. The chain has TRBV5-4 and TRBJ1-4; 8 bases map to TRBD1. V trimming: 4 bases; J trimming: 7 bases; junction bases outside the gene matches: 9. Germline V CDR1 and CDR2: SGHNT, YYREEE (reference sequence). This CDR3 contains 15 residues.

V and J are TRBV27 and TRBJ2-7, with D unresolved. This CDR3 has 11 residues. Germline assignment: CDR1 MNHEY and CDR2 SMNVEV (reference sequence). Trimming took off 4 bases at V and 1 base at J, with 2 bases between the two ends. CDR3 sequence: CASSSSYEQYF. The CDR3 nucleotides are TGTGCCAGCAGTTCTTCCTACGAGCAGTACTTC.

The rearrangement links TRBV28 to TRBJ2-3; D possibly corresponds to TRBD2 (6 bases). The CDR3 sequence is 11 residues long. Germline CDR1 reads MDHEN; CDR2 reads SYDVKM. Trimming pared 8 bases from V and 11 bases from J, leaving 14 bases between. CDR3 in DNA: TGTGCCAGCTGCACGGACGGGGGGCAGTATTTT. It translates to CASCTDGGQYF.

The chain's CDR3 is CASSSQQGWPYNEQFF. The CDR3 region has the DNA TGTGCCAGCAGTTCGCAACAGGGTTGGCCCTACAATGAGCAGTTCTTC. The chain employs TRBV27 and TRBJ2-1, with D possibly being TRBD1 (6 bases). Per germline, CDR1 MNHEY and CDR2 SMNVEV (reference sequence). Trimming took 4 bases from V and 2 from J, leaving 15 bases between them. The CDR3 covers 16 residues.

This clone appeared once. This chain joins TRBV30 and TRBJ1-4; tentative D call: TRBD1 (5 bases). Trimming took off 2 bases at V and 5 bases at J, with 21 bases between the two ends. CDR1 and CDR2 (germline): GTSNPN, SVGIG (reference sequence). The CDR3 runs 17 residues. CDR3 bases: TGTGCCTGGAGTACCCTTCGACAGATCCGCTCCAATGAAAAACTGTTTTTT. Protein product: CAWSTLRQIRSNEKLFF.

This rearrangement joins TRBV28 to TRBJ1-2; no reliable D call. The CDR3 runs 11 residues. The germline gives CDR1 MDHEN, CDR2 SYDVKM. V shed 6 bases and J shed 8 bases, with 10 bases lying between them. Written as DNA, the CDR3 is TGTGCCAGCAGCATCAGAGGAGGCTACACCTTC. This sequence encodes CASSIRGGYTF.

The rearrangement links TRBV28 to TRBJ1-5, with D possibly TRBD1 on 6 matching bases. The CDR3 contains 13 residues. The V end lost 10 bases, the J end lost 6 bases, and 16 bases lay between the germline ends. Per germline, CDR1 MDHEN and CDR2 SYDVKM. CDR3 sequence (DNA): TGTGCCACCCGGGGTGGGGGCTTTCAGCCCCAGCATTTT. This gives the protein CATRGGGFQPQHF.